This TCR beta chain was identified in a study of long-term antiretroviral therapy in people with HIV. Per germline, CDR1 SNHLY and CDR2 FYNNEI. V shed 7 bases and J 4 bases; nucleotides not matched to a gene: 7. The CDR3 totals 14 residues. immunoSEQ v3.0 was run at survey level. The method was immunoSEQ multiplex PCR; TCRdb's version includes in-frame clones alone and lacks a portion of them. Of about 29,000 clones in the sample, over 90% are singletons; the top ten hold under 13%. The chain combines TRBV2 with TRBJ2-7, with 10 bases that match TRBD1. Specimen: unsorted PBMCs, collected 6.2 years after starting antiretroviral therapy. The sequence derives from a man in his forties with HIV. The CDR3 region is CASKDRGLLYEQYF. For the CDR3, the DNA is TGTGCCAGCAAAGACAGGGGGCTCTTATACGAGCAGTACTTC.